The next 13 T cell receptor beta chains were all read from a single sample in a study of early stage breast cancer tumors. TCRdb's table, derived via immunoSEQ multiplex PCR, lists solely in-frame clones and lacks some. Of about 31,000 clones in the sample, roughly 80% are singletons; the top ten hold about 4.3%. The specimen sequenced was blood. The receptors shown here come from a person aged 35-49 years with breast cancer.

The genes are TRBV7-8 and TRBJ2-1; D is uncertain. This CDR3 spans 15 amino acids. Germline CDR1 reads SGHVS; CDR2 reads FQNEAQ. V lost 5 bases to trimming and J lost 0 bases, with 11 bases between them. CDR3: CASSHYDRSYNEQFF. The CDR3 bases are TGTGCCAGCAGCCATTACGACCGCTCCTACAATGAGCAGTTCTTC.

V and J are TRBV27 and TRBJ1-2, with D possibly TRBD1 on 5 matching bases. The CDR3 has 15 amino acids. Germline-derived CDR1 and CDR2 are MNHEY and SMNVEV (reference sequence). V dropped 6 bases and J dropped 8 bases, with 22 bases sitting between them. The CDR3 region has the DNA TGTGCCAGCAGCTTCTCCCTAAGGGACCCTCGGGGCTACACCTTC. Translating gives CASSFSLRDPRGYTF.

This chain joins TRBV30 and TRBJ2-5; D may correspond to TRBD1 or TRBD2 (5 bases each). The germline V gene has CDR1 GTSNPN and CDR2 SVGIG (reference sequence). With 4 bases removed from V and 1 base from J, the gap between germline ends came to 10 bases. The CDR3 has 13 amino acids. The CDR3 nucleotides are TGTGCCTGGACGAGGGGAGCCCAAGAGACCCAGTACTTC. Translated: CAWTRGAQETQYF.

In its sample, this clone was seen a few times. The chain joins TRBV7-8 to TRBJ2-3; 9 bases match TRBD2. Trimming at V came to 0 bases and at J to 1 base, leaving 5 bases not matched to a gene. This CDR3 comprises 17 residues. Per germline, CDR1 SGHVS and CDR2 FQNEAQ. In DNA, the CDR3 is TGTGCCAGCAGCTTAGCGGTAGCGGGAGCCCGCACAGATACGCAGTATTTT. As protein: CASSLAVAGARTDTQYF. Using reference TRBV7-8 and TRBJ2-3 for the parts outside the CDR3, the full variable domain is GAGVSQSPRYKVAKRGQDVALRCDPISGHVSLFWYQQALGQGPEFLTYFQNEAQLDKSGLPSDRFFAERPEGSVSTLKIQRTQQEDSAVYLCASSLAVAGARTDTQYFGPGTRLTVL.

CDR3 in amino acids: CASSYGTSGSYNEQFF. For the CDR3, the DNA is TGTGCCAGCAGCTATGGGACTAGCGGGAGCTACAATGAGCAGTTCTTC. This rearrangement joins TRBV11-2 to TRBJ2-1, with TRBD2 matching over 14 bases. Germline V gene sequence: CDR1 SGHAT, CDR2 FQNNGV. The CDR3 is 16 residues long. J was trimmed by 3 bases and V by 4 bases; bases with no gene match: 2.

This clone has a single count. The J gene is TRBJ2-4, the V gene TRBV28; D tentatively reads TRBD1 or TRBD2 (5 bases each). CDR3 length equals 15 residues. V was trimmed by 5 bases and J by 0 bases, leaving 11 bases between them. CDR1 is MDHEN and CDR2 is SYDVKM in the germline V gene. CDR3 nucleotide sequence: TGTGCCAGCAGTCCTACCGGGACAGCCAAAAACATTCAGTACTTC. It codes for CASSPTGTAKNIQYF. The complete variable domain, with remaining parts taken from reference TRBV28 and TRBJ2-4, reads DVKVTQSSRYLVKRTGEKVFLECVQDMDHENMFWYRQDPGLGLRLIYFSYDVKMKEKGDIPEGYSVSREKKERFSLILESASTNQTSMYLCASSPTGTAKNIQYFGAGTRLSVL.

This sequence joins TRBV7-8 and TRBJ1-1; D may be TRBD1 (5 bases). Germline CDR1 is SGHVS and CDR2 is FQNEAQ. The CDR3 spans 15 residues. The V and J ends lost 0 bases and 2 bases respectively, with 10 bases between them. Here the CDR3 DNA reads TGTGCCAGCAGCTTAGCGACGGGGGTCAACACTGAAGCTTTCTTT. It yields the protein CASSLATGVNTEAFF.

In its sample, this clone ranks as medium-sized. V is TRBV5-4 and J is TRBJ1-4; D is undetermined. This CDR3 is built from 13 residues. Looked up from germline, CDR1 is SGHNT and CDR2 is YYREEE (reference sequence). Trimming pared 9 bases from V and 6 bases from J, leaving 15 bases between. The CDR3 DNA sequence: TGTGCCACCATGACGAAAGGGTATGAAAAACTGTTTTTT. Its translation is CATMTKGYEKLFF.

The gene calls are TRBV21-1 and TRBJ2-5; TRBD2 is the table's D call and was not checked against the DNA. TRBV21-1 is a pseudogene segment. The CDR3 is made up of 15 amino acids. CDR3 sequence reads: CASSPRAGGLETQYF. In DNA, the CDR3 is TGTGCCAGCAGCCCCCGGGCGGGCGGTTTGGAGACCCAGTACTTC.

V and J are TRBV7-3 and TRBJ2-5, with 11 nucleotides matching TRBD2. J was trimmed by 4 bases and V by 4 bases; bases with no gene match: 2. Germline CDR1 is SGHTA and CDR2 is FQGTGA. The CDR3 consists of 14 residues. In DNA, the CDR3 is TGTGCCAGCAGCTCCGGACTAGCGGGAGAGACCCAGTACTTC. It translates to CASSSGLAGETQYF. The full variable domain, its missing parts supplied by reference TRBV7-3 and TRBJ2-5, is GAGVSQTPSNKVTEKGKYVELRCDPISGHTALYWYRQSLGQGPEFLIYFQGTGAADDSGLPNDRFFAVRPEGSVSTLKIQRTERGDSAVYLCASSSGLAGETQYFGPGTRLLVL.

The chain has TRBV11-1 and TRBJ1-1, with D maybe TRBD1 (5 bases). In germline, CDR1 is SGHAT, CDR2 FQDESV (reference sequence). The CDR3 length is 14 residues. The ends were cut back, 0 bases at V and 8 bases at J, with 13 bases in the middle. The CDR3 sequence is CASSLAEWDPEAFF. Here the CDR3 DNA reads TGTGCCAGCAGCTTAGCGGAATGGGACCCAGAAGCTTTCTTT.

This chain joins TRBV28 and TRBJ1-2; no reliable D call. This CDR3 comprises 14 residues. Trimming pared 3 bases from V and 8 bases from J, leaving 16 bases between. Germline lookup yields CDR1 MDHEN and CDR2 SYDVKM. CDR3 protein: CASSFIFLKSGYTF. The CDR3, as DNA: TGTGCCAGCAGTTTCATCTTTCTAAAATCGGGCTACACCTTC.

The chain recombines TRBV9 with TRBJ1-3; the D gene is possibly TRBD1 (6 bases). CDR1 is SGDLS and CDR2 is YYNGEE in the germline V gene. The CDR3 is 14 residues long. Trimming took off 0 bases at V and 6 bases at J, with 10 bases between the two ends. Here the CDR3 DNA reads TGTGCCAGCAGCGTAGGGGGACAACCAAACACCATATATTTT. Its translation: CASSVGGQPNTIYF.